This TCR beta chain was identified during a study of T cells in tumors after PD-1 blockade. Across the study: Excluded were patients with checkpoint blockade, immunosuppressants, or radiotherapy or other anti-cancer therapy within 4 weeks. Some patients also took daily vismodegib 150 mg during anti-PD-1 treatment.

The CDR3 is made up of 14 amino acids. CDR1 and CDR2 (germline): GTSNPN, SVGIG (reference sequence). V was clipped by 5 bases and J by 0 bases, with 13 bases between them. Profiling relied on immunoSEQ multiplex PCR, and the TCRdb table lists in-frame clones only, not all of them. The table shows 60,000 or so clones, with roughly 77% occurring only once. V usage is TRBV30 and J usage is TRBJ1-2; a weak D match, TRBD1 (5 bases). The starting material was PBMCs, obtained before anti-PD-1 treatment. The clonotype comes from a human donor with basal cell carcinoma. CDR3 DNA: TGTGCCTGGGGAAGGGACGTCTCTAACTATGGCTACACCTTC. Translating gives CAWGRDVSNYGYTF.